The subject of this entry is one TCR beta chain. As yet, its antigen is unknown. The entry originates in a study of T cell responses to AZD1222 COVID-19 vaccine. Germline loops: CDR1 SQVTM, CDR2 ANQGSEA. The CDR3 is 12 amino acids. The V segment lost 6 bases and the J segment 7 bases; nucleotides outside the gene matches: 5. Study-level points and caveats: White British donors predominated, females outnumbered males, and clonal diversity was possibly underestimated. Only after the peak T cell response were repertoires sampled. Spike-specific TCR depth and breadth grew after two AZD1222 doses. Unmutated variant regions reportedly attract nearly half of all spike-specific TCRs.

This table comes from immunoSEQ multiplex PCR, and its TCRdb copy is limited to in-frame clones, with some not included. The table shows 170,000 or so clones, with roughly 93% occurring only once. The material was peripheral blood, obtained 28 days after the second dose of the MenACWY control vaccine. The chain employs TRBV29-1 and TRBJ2-1; 8 bases map to TRBD1. This TCR came from an adult who received the MenACWY meningococcal vaccine as a control. The DNA of the CDR3 is TGCAGCGTCCTCACAGGGGGGAATGAGCAGTTCTTC. Protein sequence: CSVLTGGNEQFF.